Each of the 5 T cell receptor delta chains below was sequenced from the same sample in a study of gamma-delta chains in newborns, infants, children. TCRdb re-processed the reads using CATT. This table has 4,000 to 5,000 delta-chain clones, over 12% appearing once. Specimen: blood. The receptors were sampled from a child who was a newborn, infant or young child, either healthy, febrile or measles-vaccinated (not recorded which).

A remark on this clone: The protein held in TCRdb is that of a much larger clone and does not match this DNA's translation at residue 13, likely because of a read error; the protein shown is translated from the DNA. The genes are TRDV1 and TRDJ1; TRDD3 aligns across 10 bases. This CDR3 region has 19 residues. The J segment lost 0 bases and the V segment lost 3 bases, leaving 13 bases of the junction unmatched. The germline V gene encodes CDR1 TSWWSYY and CDR2 QGS. The CDR3 loop is CALGDPTLGDKGDTDKLIF. CDR3 DNA: TGTGCTCTTGGGGACCCAACGCTGGGGGATAAGGGGGACACCGATAAACTCATCTTT.

This clone was seen only a few times. The chain combines TRDV2 with TRDJ1, with 7 bases aligning to TRDD3. Germline trimming cut 1 base from V and 4 bases from J; bases unmatched to any gene: 20. Germline V gives CDR1 GEAIGNYY, CDR2 EKD. The CDR3 covers 19 residues. CDR3 residues: CACDTIRGGILGRRDKLIF. The CDR3 coding sequence is TGTGCCTGTGACACAATAAGGGGAGGGATACTGGGCCGACGCGATAAACTCATCTTT.

On this clone itself: A much larger clone differs by one base, so this may be a read error. The V call is TRDV1, the J call TRDJ1; 7 bases match TRDD3. Here the J gene was assigned by germline matching of the DNA, as TCRdb has none. The junction had 24 bases not matched to a gene; V was cut back by 2 bases and J by 0 bases. The CDR3 sequence is 22 residues long. Germline V gene sequence: CDR1 TSWWSYY, CDR2 QGS. DNA for the CDR3: TGTGCTCTTGGGGAAAAAAGGATCCTAAAGTGCGGGGATAGCCCGTACACCGATAAACTCATCTTT. Translation: CALGEKRILKCGDSPYTDKLIF.

Regarding this clone: TCRdb's protein, taken from a much larger clone, differs from this DNA's translation at residue 5, likely owing to a read error; the protein displayed comes from the DNA. The V and J genes are TRDV2 and TRDJ3; 9 nucleotides align to TRDD3. CDR3 length: 21 amino acids. V was pared by 3 bases and J by 0 bases, with 14 bases of the junction left unmatched. Germline V lookup: CDR1 GEAIGNYY, CDR2 EKD. The CDR3 loop is CACDEVGPTGGRSWDTRQMFF. For the CDR3, the DNA is TGTGCCTGTGACGAGGTGGGGCCCACTGGGGGACGCTCCTGGGACACCCGACAGATGTTTTTC.

Points on this clone: The TCRdb protein, from a much larger clone, departs from this DNA's translation at residue 5, likely by read error; the protein shown derives from the DNA. The chain employs TRDV1 and TRDJ1; 8 bases fit TRDD3. The CDR3 has 17 residues. Trimming cost V 4 bases and J 0 bases; bases outside gene matches: 10. Germline CDR1 is TSWWSYY and CDR2 is QGS. This CDR3 reads CALGGYTGGSYTDKLIF. CDR3 DNA sequence: TGTGCTCTTGGGGGCTATACTGGGGGCTCGTACACCGATAAACTCATCTTT.